This T cell receptor beta chain was recovered during a study of metastatic and nonmetastatic thyroid tumors. There were no patients who had received any treatment before thyroid surgery. This CDR3 has 11 residues. In germline, CDR1 is DFQATT, CDR2 SNEGSKA (reference sequence). A note on this clone: At one of its ends the junction is not consistent with the germline gene, which may arise from a read error.

MiXCR was used by TCRdb to re-call the PCR reads. The sample yields approximately 13,000 clones, about 23% seen once. This TCR derives from a female donor with papillary thyroid cancer or a benign thyroid nodule (not recorded which). Some clones in this sample may be carry-over from other donors' samples. The sequenced sample was blood. The chain uses TRBV20-1 and TRBJ2-1, with unresolved D. CDR3 coding DNA: TGCAGTGTCCACAGTGGAAGTGAGCACTTCTTC. Protein: CSVHSGSEHFF.